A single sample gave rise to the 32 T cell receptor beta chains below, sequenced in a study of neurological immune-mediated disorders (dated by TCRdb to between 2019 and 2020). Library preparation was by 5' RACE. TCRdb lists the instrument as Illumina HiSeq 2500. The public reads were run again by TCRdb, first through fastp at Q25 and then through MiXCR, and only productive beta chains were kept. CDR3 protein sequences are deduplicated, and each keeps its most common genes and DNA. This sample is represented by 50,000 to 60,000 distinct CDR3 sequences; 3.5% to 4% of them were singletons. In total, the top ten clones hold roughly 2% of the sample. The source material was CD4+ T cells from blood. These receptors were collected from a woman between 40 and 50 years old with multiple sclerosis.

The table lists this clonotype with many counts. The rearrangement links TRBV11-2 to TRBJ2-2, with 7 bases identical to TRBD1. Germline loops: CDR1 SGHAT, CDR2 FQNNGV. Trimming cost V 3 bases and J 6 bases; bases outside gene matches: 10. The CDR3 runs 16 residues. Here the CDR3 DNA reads TGTGCCAGCAGCTTTAATGGGCTTAGGGGGCCCGGGGAGCTGTTTTTT. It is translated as CASSFNGLRGPGELFF.

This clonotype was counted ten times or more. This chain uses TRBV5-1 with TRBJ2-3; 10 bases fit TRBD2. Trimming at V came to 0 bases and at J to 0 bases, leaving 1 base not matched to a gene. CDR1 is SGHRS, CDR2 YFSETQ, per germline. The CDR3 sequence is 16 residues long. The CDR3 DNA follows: TGCGCCAGCAGCTTGGATAGCGGGGGGAGCACAGATACGCAGTATTTT. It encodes CASSLDSGGSTDTQYF.

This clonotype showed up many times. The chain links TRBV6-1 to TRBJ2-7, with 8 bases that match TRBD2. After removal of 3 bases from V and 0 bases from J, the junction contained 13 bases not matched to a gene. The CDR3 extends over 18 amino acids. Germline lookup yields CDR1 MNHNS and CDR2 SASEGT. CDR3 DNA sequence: TGTGCCAGCAGTGACCCACTGCGGGGGGCTGGAAGCTCCTACGAGCAGTACTTC. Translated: CASSDPLRGAGSSYEQYF.

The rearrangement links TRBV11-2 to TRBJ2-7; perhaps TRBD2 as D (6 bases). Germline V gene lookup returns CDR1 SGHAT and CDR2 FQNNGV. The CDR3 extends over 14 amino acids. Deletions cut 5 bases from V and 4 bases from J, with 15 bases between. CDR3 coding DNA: TGTGCCAGCAGCCGGCTCCGGGAGAATTACGAGCAGTACTTC. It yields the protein CASSRLRENYEQYF.

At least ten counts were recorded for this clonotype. The CDR3 is CATSRGGGDTEAFF. The CDR3 nucleotides are TGTGCCACCAGCAGAGGGGGAGGTGACACTGAAGCTTTCTTT. The chain joins TRBV15 to TRBJ1-1; D not certain. From germline, CDR1 is LNHNV and CDR2 YYDKDF (reference sequence). This CDR3 has 14 residues. V shed 1 base and J shed 3 bases, with 9 bases lying between them.

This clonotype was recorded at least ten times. CDR3 DNA sequence: TGCAGCGCCGGCCTCCGGCGGAACACTGAAGCTTTCTTT. This sequence encodes CSAGLRRNTEAFF. The chain employs TRBV29-1 and TRBJ1-1; the D is unclear. Germline CDR1 reads SQVTM; CDR2 reads ANQGSEA. This CDR3 spans 13 amino acids. Trimming removed 7 bases from V and 1 base from J, with 13 bases in between.

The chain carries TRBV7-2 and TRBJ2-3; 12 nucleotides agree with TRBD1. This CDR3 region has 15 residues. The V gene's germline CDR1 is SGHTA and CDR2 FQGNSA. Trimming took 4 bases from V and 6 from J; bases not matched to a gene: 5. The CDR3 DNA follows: TGTGCCAGCAGCTGGGGACAGGGGGCCTACGATACGCAGTATTTT. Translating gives CASSWGQGAYDTQYF.

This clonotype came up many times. CDR3 sequence: CASFQGIYEQYF. The DNA of the CDR3 is TGTGCCAGCTTTCAGGGGATCTACGAGCAGTACTTC. The V gene is TRBV5-8, the J gene TRBJ2-7; TRBD1 might be the D (6 bases). The germline V gene has CDR1 SGHTS and CDR2 YDEGEE. The CDR3 spans 12 residues. V gave up 7 bases and J gave up 3 bases, with 11 bases separating them.

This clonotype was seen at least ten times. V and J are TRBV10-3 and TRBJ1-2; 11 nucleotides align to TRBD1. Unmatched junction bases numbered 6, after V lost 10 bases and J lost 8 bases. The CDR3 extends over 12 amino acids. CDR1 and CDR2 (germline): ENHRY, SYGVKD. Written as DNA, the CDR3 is TGTGCCACCATGGACAGGGGGCGCGGCTACACCTTC. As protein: CATMDRGRGYTF.

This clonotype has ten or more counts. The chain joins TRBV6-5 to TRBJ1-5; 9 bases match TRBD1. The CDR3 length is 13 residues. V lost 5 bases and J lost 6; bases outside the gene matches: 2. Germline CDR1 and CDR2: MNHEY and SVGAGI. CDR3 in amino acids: CASSTGGTQPQHF. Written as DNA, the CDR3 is TGTGCCAGCAGTACAGGGGGCACTCAGCCCCAGCATTTT.

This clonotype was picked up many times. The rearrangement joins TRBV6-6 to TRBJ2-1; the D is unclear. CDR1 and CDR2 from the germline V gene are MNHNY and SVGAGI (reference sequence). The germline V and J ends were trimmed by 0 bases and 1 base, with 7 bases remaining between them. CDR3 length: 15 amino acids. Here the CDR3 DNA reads TGTGCCAGCAGTTACTCGACCCCTTCCTACAATGAGCAGTTCTTC. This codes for CASSYSTPSYNEQFF.

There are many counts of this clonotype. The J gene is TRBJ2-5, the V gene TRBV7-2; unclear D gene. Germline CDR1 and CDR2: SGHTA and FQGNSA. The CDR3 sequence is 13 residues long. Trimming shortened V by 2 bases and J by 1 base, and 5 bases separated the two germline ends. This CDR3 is CASSLRVQETQYF. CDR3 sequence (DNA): TGTGCCAGCAGCTTAAGGGTCCAAGAGACCCAGTACTTC.

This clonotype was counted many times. The CDR3 sequence is CSASPTGKGEKLFF. Written as DNA, the CDR3 is TGCAGTGCTTCCCCGACAGGGAAAGGGGAAAAACTGTTTTTT. This chain connects TRBV20-1 to TRBJ1-4; 7 positions agree with TRBD1. Germline values: CDR1 DFQATT, CDR2 SNEGSKA (reference sequence). The ends lost 5 bases at V and 8 bases at J; junction bases unmatched: 11. The CDR3 has 14 residues.

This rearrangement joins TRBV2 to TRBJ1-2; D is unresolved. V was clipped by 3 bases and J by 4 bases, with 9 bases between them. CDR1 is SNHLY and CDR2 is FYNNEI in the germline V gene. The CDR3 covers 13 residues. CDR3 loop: CASSESARYGYTF. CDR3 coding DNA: TGTGCCAGCAGTGAGTCAGCCCGCTATGGCTACACCTTC.

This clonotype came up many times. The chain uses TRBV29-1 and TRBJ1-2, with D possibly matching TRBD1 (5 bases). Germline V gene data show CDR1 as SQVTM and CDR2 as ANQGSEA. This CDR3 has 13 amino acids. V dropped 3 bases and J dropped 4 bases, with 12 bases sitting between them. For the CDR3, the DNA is TGCAGCGTTGATTGGGACGGTGGCTATGGCTACACCTTC. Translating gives CSVDWDGGYGYTF.

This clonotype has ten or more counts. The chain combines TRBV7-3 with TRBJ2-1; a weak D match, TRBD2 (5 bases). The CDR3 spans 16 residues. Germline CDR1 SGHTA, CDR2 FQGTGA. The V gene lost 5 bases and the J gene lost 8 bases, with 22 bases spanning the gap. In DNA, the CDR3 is TGTGCCAGCAGCCCCTACCCTTTTTCCTCGAGGGATGAGCAGTTCTTC. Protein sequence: CASSPYPFSSRDEQFF.

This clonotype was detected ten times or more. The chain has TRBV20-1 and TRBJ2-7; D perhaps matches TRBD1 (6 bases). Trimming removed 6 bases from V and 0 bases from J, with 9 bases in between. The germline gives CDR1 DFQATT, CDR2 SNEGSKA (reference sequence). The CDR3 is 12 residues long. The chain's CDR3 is CSARDNSYEQYF. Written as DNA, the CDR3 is TGCAGTGCCAGGGACAACTCCTACGAGCAGTACTTC.

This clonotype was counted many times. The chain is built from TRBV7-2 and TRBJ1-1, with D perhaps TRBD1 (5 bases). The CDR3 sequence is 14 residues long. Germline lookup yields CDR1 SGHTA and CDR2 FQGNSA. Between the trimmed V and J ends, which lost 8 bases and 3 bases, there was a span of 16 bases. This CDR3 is CASQRDSGYTEAFF. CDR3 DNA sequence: TGTGCCAGCCAGAGGGACTCAGGTTACACTGAAGCTTTCTTT.

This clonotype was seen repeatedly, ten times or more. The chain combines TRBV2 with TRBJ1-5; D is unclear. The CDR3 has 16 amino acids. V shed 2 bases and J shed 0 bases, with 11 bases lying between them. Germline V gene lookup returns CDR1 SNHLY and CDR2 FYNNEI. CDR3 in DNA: TGTGCCAGCAGTGAATCGGCCGTCTATAGCAATCAGCCCCAGCATTTT. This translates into CASSESAVYSNQPQHF.

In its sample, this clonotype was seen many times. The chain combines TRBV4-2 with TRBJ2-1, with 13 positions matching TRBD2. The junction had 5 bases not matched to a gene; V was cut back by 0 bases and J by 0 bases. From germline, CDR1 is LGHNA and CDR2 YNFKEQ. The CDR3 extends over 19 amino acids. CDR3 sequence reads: CASSQDALAGGSSYNEQFF. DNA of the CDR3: TGTGCCAGCAGCCAAGACGCACTAGCGGGGGGGAGCTCCTACAATGAGCAGTTCTTC.

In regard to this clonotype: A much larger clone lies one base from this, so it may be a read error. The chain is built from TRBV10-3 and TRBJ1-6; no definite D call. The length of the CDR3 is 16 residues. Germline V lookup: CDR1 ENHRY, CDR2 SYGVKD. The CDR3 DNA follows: TGTGCCATCAGTGAGTCCCTAATGAAGGATAATTCATCCCTCCACTTT. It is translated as CAISESLMKDNSSLHF.

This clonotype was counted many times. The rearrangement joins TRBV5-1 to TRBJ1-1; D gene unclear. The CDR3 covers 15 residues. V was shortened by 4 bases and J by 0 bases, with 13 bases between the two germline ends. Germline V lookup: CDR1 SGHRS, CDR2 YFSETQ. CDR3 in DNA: TGCGCCAGCAGCGTTTTGGGATCCTTGAACACTGAAGCTTTCTTT. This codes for CASSVLGSLNTEAFF.

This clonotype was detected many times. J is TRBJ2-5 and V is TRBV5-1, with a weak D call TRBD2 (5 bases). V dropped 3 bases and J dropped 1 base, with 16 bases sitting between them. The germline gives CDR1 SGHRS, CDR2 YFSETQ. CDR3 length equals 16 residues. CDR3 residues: CASSSGVGNIQETQYF. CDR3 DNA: TGCGCCAGCAGCTCCGGGGTAGGGAACATCCAAGAGACCCAGTACTTC.

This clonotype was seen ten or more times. CDR3 amino acids: CASSLQGTDTQYF. The CDR3 bases are TGTGCCAGCAGTTTACAGGGGACAGATACGCAGTATTTT. V and J are TRBV25-1 and TRBJ2-3, with 7 nucleotides matching TRBD1. The germline gives CDR1 MGHDK, CDR2 SYGVNS. Unmatched junction bases numbered 2, after V lost 5 bases and J lost 3 bases. The CDR3 is 13 residues long.

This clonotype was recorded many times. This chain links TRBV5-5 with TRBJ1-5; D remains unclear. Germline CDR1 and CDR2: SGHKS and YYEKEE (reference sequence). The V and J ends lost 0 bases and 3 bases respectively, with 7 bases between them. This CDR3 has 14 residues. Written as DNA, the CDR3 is TGTGCCAGCAGCTTGGAGGGCTACAATCAGCCCCAGCATTTT. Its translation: CASSLEGYNQPQHF.

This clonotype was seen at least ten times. CDR3 nucleotides: TGTGCCAGCAGTCGTACAGGGGTCTCGAACACTGAAGCTTTCTTT. Its translation is CASSRTGVSNTEAFF. V and J are TRBV12-3 or TRBV12-4 and TRBJ1-1, with TRBD1 identical over 7 bases. Trimming took 5 bases from V and 1 from J; bases not matched to a gene: 7. The CDR3 runs to 15 residues.

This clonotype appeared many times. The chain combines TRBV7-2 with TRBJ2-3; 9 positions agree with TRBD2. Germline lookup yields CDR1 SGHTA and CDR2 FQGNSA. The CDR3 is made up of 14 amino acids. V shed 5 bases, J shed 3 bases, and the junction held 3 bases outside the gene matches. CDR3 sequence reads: CASSAGGPTDTQYF. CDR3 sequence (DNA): TGTGCCAGCAGCGCGGGGGGGCCGACAGATACGCAGTATTTT.

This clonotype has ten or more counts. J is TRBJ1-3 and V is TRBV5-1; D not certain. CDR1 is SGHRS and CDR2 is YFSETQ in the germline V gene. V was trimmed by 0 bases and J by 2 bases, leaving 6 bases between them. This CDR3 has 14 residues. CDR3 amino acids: CASSLESAGNTIYF. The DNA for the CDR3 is TGCGCCAGCAGCTTGGAGTCGGCTGGAAACACCATATATTTT.

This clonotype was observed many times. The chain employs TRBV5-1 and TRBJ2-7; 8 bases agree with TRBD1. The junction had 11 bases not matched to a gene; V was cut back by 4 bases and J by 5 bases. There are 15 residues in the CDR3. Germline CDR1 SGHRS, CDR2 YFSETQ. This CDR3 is CASSRTGNGANEQYF. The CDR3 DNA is TGCGCCAGCAGCCGGACAGGGAATGGGGCTAACGAGCAGTACTTC.

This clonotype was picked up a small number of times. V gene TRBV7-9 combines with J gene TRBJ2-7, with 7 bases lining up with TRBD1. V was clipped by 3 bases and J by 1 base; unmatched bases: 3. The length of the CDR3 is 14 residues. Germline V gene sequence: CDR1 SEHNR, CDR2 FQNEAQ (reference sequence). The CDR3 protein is CASSFPGQSYEQYF. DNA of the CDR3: TGTGCCAGCAGCTTCCCGGGACAGTCCTACGAGCAGTACTTC.

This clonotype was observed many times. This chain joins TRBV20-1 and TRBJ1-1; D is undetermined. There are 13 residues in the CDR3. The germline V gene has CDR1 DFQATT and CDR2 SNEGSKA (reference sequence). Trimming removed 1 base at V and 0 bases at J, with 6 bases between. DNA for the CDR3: TGCAGTGCTAGAGGGGCTATGAACACTGAAGCTTTCTTT. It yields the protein CSARGAMNTEAFF.

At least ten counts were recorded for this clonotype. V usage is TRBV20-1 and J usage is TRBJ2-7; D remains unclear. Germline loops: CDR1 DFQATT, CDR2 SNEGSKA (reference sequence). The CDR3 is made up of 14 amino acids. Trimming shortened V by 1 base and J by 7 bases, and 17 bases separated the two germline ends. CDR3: CSARAKGPFGEQYF. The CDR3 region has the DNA TGCAGTGCTAGAGCGAAGGGCCCCTTTGGGGAGCAGTACTTC.